Described below is a single T cell receptor (beta chain) sequence and its context. Its antigen remains unidentified. The data were obtained in a study of T cell responses to AZD1222 COVID-19 vaccine. The CDR3 has 15 residues. The V segment lost 6 bases and the J segment 9 bases; nucleotides outside the gene matches: 15. Germline V gene sequence: CDR1 LNHDA, CDR2 SQIVND (reference sequence). Study outcomes and limitations: Increases in Spike-specific TCR breadth and depth were seen after two AZD1222 doses.

The method was immunoSEQ multiplex PCR; TCRdb's version includes in-frame clones alone and lacks a portion of them. The sample has 100,000 to 150,000 clones, about nine tenths seen once. The sequence came from an adult in good health. V usage is TRBV19 and J usage is TRBJ2-7; TRBD1 aligns across 9 bases. Here the sequenced sample was peripheral blood, taken on day 0 of AZD1222 vaccination. This CDR3 reads CASSPGTGLSDGQYF. DNA for the CDR3: TGTGCCAGTAGCCCCGGGACAGGGCTGTCGGACGGGCAGTACTTC.